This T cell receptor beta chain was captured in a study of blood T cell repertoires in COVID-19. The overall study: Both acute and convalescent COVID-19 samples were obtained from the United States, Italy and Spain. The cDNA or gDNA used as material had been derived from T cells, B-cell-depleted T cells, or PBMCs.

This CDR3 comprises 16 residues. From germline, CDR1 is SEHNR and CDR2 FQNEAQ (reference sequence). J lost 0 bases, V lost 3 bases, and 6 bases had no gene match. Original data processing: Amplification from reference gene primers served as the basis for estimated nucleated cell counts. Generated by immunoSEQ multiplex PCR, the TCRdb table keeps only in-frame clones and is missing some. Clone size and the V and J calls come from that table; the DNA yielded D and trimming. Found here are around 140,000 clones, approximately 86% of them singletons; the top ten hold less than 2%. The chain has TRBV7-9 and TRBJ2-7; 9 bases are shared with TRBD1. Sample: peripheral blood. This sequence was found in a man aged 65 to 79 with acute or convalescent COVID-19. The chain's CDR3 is CASSLRDRVGSYEQYF. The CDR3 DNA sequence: TGTGCCAGCAGCTTGCGGGACAGGGTCGGCTCCTACGAGCAGTACTTC.